Listed below are T cell receptor beta chains from one sample, sequenced in a study of blood T cells in healthy people across ages. TCRdb ran MiXCR on the 5' RACE reads and lists one entry per CDR3 protein. The table shows about 640,000 distinct CDR3 sequences, with 58% occurring only once. Sequenced: blood. These receptors originate from a man in his sixties in good health. The CDR3 runs from the conserved cysteine through the conserved F or W. The D gene is left open where the match is weak. Clone size is shown for a subset of rows, as once, few, many or a class of expanded clone.

size: many
J: TRBJ1-4
D: -
V: TRBV13
DNA: TGTGCCAGCAGCCGTGGACGGCCCAATGAAAAACTGTTTTTT
CDR3: CASSRGRPNEKLFF

size: once
J: TRBJ2-5
D: -
V: TRBV4-2
DNA: TGTGCCAGCAGCCAAGATGGGCTAGTGCGAGAGACCCAGTACTTC
CDR3: CASSQDGLVRETQYF

size: -
J: TRBJ2-7
D: -
V: TRBV20-1
DNA: TGCAGTGCCCTAAAGGGGACGGACTACGAGCAGTACTTC
CDR3: CSALKGTDYEQYF

size: few
J: TRBJ2-4
D: -
V: TRBV7-2
DNA: TGTGCCAGCAGCTTGGGGCCCCTTGGGAGCCCGTACTTC
CDR3: CASSLGPLGSPYF

size: -
J: TRBJ2-3
D: -
V: TRBV12-3/TRBV12-4
DNA: TGTGCCAGCAGAGACAGGCGGGCAGATACGCAGTATTTT
CDR3: CASRDRRADTQYF

size: -
J: TRBJ2-5
D: TRBD1
V: TRBV29-1
DNA: TGCAGCGCGGGACAGGGAGAAGAGACCCAGTACTTC
CDR3: CSAGQGEETQYF

size: few
J: TRBJ2-5
D: -
V: TRBV10-3
DNA: TGTGCCATCAGAGGACGGGGGTTAGCACAAGAGACCCAGTACTTC
CDR3: CAIRGRGLAQETQYF

size: -
J: TRBJ2-3
D: -
V: TRBV5-1
DNA: TGCGCCAGCAGCTTGGATGGGATCCTTAGCACAGATACGCAGTATTTT
CDR3: CASSLDGILSTDTQYF

size: -
J: TRBJ1-2
D: -
V: TRBV7-2
DNA: TGTGCCAGCAGCAGGGGTTCTGGTACCTATGGCTACACCTTC
CDR3: CASSRGSGTYGYTF

size: -
J: TRBJ2-2
D: -
V: TRBV12-3/TRBV12-4
DNA: TGTGCCAGCAGTTTGGGAGGGACAATCCCCGGGGAGCTGTTTTTT
CDR3: CASSLGGTIPGELFF

size: once
J: TRBJ2-1
D: TRBD1
V: TRBV29-1
DNA: TGCAGCGTGCAGGGGACAGGGGGCGAAGAGACCCAGTTCTTC
CDR3: CSVQGTGGEETQFF

size: once
J: TRBJ2-2
D: TRBD1
V: TRBV5-1
DNA: TGCGCCAGCAGCTCCAGGGGGACGGACACCGGGGAGCTGTTTTTT
CDR3: CASSSRGTDTGELFF

size: -
J: TRBJ2-5
D: -
V: TRBV28
DNA: TGTGCCAGCAGTTCCGGGGTCCGAGAGACCCAGTACTTC
CDR3: CASSSGVRETQYF

size: -
J: TRBJ2-2
D: TRBD2
V: TRBV2
DNA: TGTGCCAGCAAATTGTTTCCGGGACTAGCGGGGGCGAACACCGGGGAGCTGTTTTTT
CDR3: CASKLFPGLAGANTGELFF

size: -
J: TRBJ2-5
D: TRBD2
V: TRBV11-3
DNA: TGTGCCAGCAGCCCTGGACTAGCGGGGCCCAACCAAGAGACCCAGTACTTC
CDR3: CASSPGLAGPNQETQYF

size: -
J: TRBJ2-2
D: -
V: TRBV29-1
DNA: TGCAGCGTTGTCAGGGCTGGATACGGGGAGCTGTTTTTT
CDR3: CSVVRAGYGELFF

size: -
J: TRBJ2-7
D: -
V: TRBV27
DNA: TGTGCCAGCGCGATATATCGGGACTCCAGCTACGAGCAGTACTTC
CDR3: CASAIYRDSSYEQYF

size: few
J: TRBJ1-5
D: -
V: TRBV10-3
DNA: TGTGCCATCAGTGAGTATGGGGATCAGCCCCAGCATTTT
CDR3: CAISEYGDQPQHF

size: -
J: TRBJ2-7
D: TRBD1
V: TRBV3-1
DNA: TGTGCCAGCAGCCTCAGCAGGGGGCTCTCTATCGAGCAGTACTTC
CDR3: CASSLSRGLSIEQYF

size: -
J: TRBJ2-3
D: TRBD1
V: TRBV7-9
DNA: TGTGCCAGCAGCCCGACGGGACAGGCCGGCACAGATACGCAGTATTTT
CDR3: CASSPTGQAGTDTQYF

size: once
J: TRBJ2-3
D: TRBD2
V: TRBV20-1
DNA: TGCAGTGCTAGAGGGACTAGCGTGGGCACAGATACGCAGTATTTT
CDR3: CSARGTSVGTDTQYF

size: -
J: TRBJ2-7
D: -
V: TRBV5-5
DNA: TGTGCCAGCAGCCATTTCTCAGACGAGCAGTACTTC
CDR3: CASSHFSDEQYF

size: -
J: TRBJ1-2
D: TRBD1
V: TRBV3-1
DNA: TGTGCCAGCAGCCAGGGACCGGCAGGGGGCTTGGGCTATGGCTACACCTTC
CDR3: CASSQGPAGGLGYGYTF

size: -
J: TRBJ2-2
D: TRBD2
V: TRBV6-5
DNA: TGTGCCAGCACGGGGGGGTCCTGGGAGCTGTTTTTT
CDR3: CASTGGSWELFF

size: -
J: TRBJ2-1
D: -
V: TRBV5-1
DNA: TGCGCCAGCAGCATGAGCGGGTCCTACAATGAGCAGTTCTTC
CDR3: CASSMSGSYNEQFF

size: -
J: TRBJ2-3
D: TRBD2
V: TRBV4-2
DNA: TGTGCCAGCAGCCAGGGCTCGGGACTAGCGGGGGGTTTGGGCACAGATACGCAGTATTTT
CDR3: CASSQGSGLAGGLGTDTQYF

size: -
J: TRBJ2-2
D: TRBD1
V: TRBV20-1
DNA: TGCAGTGCTAGAGATTGGGACAGGGCCTACACCGGGGAGCTGTTTTTT
CDR3: CSARDWDRAYTGELFF

size: once
J: TRBJ1-5
D: -
V: TRBV4-2
DNA: TGTGCCAGCAGCCAAGGAGTCAGGGCGGGGGGCAATCAGCCCCAGCATTTT
CDR3: CASSQGVRAGGNQPQHF

size: -
J: TRBJ1-5
D: -
V: TRBV20-1
DNA: TGCAGCTTAGGGAAAAGTGGCCAGCCCCAGCATTTT
CDR3: CSLGKSGQPQHF

size: few
J: TRBJ1-2
D: -
V: TRBV20-1
DNA: TGCAGTGCTACCGACAGGATTAACTATGGCTACACCTTC
CDR3: CSATDRINYGYTF

size: few
J: TRBJ2-3
D: TRBD1
V: TRBV5-5
DNA: TGTGCCAGCAGCTGGGGACAGGGTGGCACAGATACGCAGTATTTT
CDR3: CASSWGQGGTDTQYF

size: -
J: TRBJ1-5
D: -
V: TRBV29-1
DNA: TGCAGCGCTGATGGCGGCCACGATGGTCCCCAGCATTTT
CDR3: CSADGGHDGPQHF

size: -
J: TRBJ2-1
D: TRBD2
V: TRBV12-3/TRBV12-4
DNA: TGTGCCAGCAGTTCCCGGGCGGGGGCCTACAATGAGCAGTTCTTC
CDR3: CASSSRAGAYNEQFF

size: -
J: TRBJ2-3
D: -
V: TRBV12-3/TRBV12-4
DNA: TGTGCCAGCAGCCGGAGGGTAGATACGCAGTATTTT
CDR3: CASSRRVDTQYF

size: -
J: TRBJ2-5
D: -
V: TRBV11-2
DNA: TGTGCCAGCAGCTTAATTGGCGGAGGACGAGAGACCCAGTACTTC
CDR3: CASSLIGGGRETQYF

size: -
J: TRBJ1-6
D: -
V: TRBV6-5
DNA: TGTGCCAGCAGTCCCCCCCCGGCCCGGGGTGGCTCACCCCTCCACTTT
CDR3: CASSPPPARGGSPLHF

size: many
J: TRBJ2-5
D: -
V: TRBV28
DNA: TGTGCCAGCAGTTTATCCGACCCCCCAGGGACCCAGTACTTC
CDR3: CASSLSDPPGTQYF

size: -
J: TRBJ2-5
D: -
V: TRBV29-1
DNA: TGCAGCGTGAGGAGGTCCGGGGCTGAAGAGACCCAGTACTTC
CDR3: CSVRRSGAEETQYF

size: -
J: TRBJ2-5
D: TRBD2
V: TRBV6-2/TRBV6-3
DNA: TGTGCCAGCAGAACTAGCGGGAAAGAGACCCAGTACTTC
CDR3: CASRTSGKETQYF

size: -
J: TRBJ2-2
D: TRBD1
V: TRBV29-1
DNA: TGCAGCGTCCAGGACAGGGGAAACACCGGGGAGCTGTTTTTT
CDR3: CSVQDRGNTGELFF

size: -
J: TRBJ1-2
D: -
V: TRBV5-1
DNA: TGCGCCAGCAGCCTGCCCGGGGGGCGCAGAGCTAACTATGGCTACACCTTC
CDR3: CASSLPGGRRANYGYTF

size: -
J: TRBJ2-7
D: TRBD1
V: TRBV6-1
DNA: TGTGCCAGCAGATACCGGACAGGGATCTACGAGCAGTACTTC
CDR3: CASRYRTGIYEQYF

size: -
J: TRBJ1-5
D: TRBD1
V: TRBV10-3
DNA: TGTGCCATCAGGGGACAGGGGGGTAGTCAGCCCCAGCATTTT
CDR3: CAIRGQGGSQPQHF

size: -
J: TRBJ1-2
D: TRBD1
V: TRBV20-1
DNA: TGCAGTGCTAGAGTACTGGGACAGGGACATATTGGCTACACCTTC
CDR3: CSARVLGQGHIGYTF

size: few
J: TRBJ1-6
D: TRBD1
V: TRBV27
DNA: TGTGCCAGCAGTTTAGAGGGGGCAAATTCACCCCTCCACTTT
CDR3: CASSLEGANSPLHF

size: -
J: TRBJ2-7
D: -
V: TRBV6-6
DNA: TGTGCCAGCAGTTACTCCAGACAGAACCCCTACGAGCAGTACTTC
CDR3: CASSYSRQNPYEQYF

size: -
J: TRBJ2-5
D: -
V: TRBV2
DNA: TGTGCCAGCAGCGCAAACGGCCTAGTCCGGGAGACCCAGTACTTC
CDR3: CASSANGLVRETQYF

size: -
J: TRBJ1-4
D: -
V: TRBV10-3
DNA: TGTGCCATCAGTGAACAGCCAATTCCTAATGAAAAACTGTTTTTT
CDR3: CAISEQPIPNEKLFF

size: few
J: TRBJ2-4
D: -
V: TRBV15
DNA: TGTGCCACCAGCAGAGATCCGGAAGGAACCATTCAGTACTTC
CDR3: CATSRDPEGTIQYF

size: -
J: TRBJ2-3
D: -
V: TRBV10-3
DNA: TGTGCCATCAGTTTCACAGTTAGCACAGATACGCAGTATTTT
CDR3: CAISFTVSTDTQYF

size: -
J: TRBJ2-1
D: TRBD1
V: TRBV29-1
DNA: TGCAGCGTCGGGACAGGGGTAGAGACCCAGTTCTTC
CDR3: CSVGTGVETQFF

size: few
J: TRBJ2-5
D: TRBD2
V: TRBV20-1
DNA: TGCAGTGACCCGCGGTGTTTTTGGCTAGCGGGGACCCAAGAGACCCAGTACTTC
CDR3: CSDPRCFWLAGTQETQYF